This TCR beta chain was captured by sequencing in a study of cytomegalovirus exposure and HLA in healthy donors (dated 2017 in TCRdb). Context from the whole study: An earlier analysis of several hundred of the donors reported approximately 300 Gb of sequence data and 95 million to 140 million unique TCR beta sequences obtained from some 170 million T cells. On average, roughly 240,000 unique TCR beta nucleotide sequences were sequenced per donor among some 420 genotyped donors of the cohort, with 15% to 20% of those sequences being non-productive. An early release covering 550 to 700 HLA-typed donors comprised 250 to 350 gigabases of sequencing data and 85 million or so unique TCR sequences. Typing coverage differed by locus: A, B, C, DRB1 and DQB1 were typed in about 629-640 donors, DQA1 in 500 to 550, DPA1 in nearly 610, and DPB1 in just under 480. In an earlier analysis of about 590 of the donors, high-throughput TCR beta sequencing was used to judge whether each TCR beta V gene segment behaved as functional or pseudogenic. The genetic ancestry cluster associated with self-reported Caucasian donors included about four fifths of the roughly 410 genotyped donors. In a later genetic analysis, genome-wide SNP genotypes for about 55% of the 666 donors were used, and that subset was treated as a discovery cohort. The study was designed to test whether signatures of past pathogen exposure could be identified by cataloging public T cell receptors. In a later analysis, previously published TCR beta repertoires from several hundred donors were re-analyzed and high-resolution HLA genotyping was added so that TCR occurrence patterns could be studied. In addition to the first cohort of around 670 subjects, a separate validation cohort of 130 or so different subjects was used. Both class I and class II loci were covered by HLA typing, at four-digit resolution. Alongside the repertoire data, information on donor age, sex, ethnicity and CMV serostatus was compiled. Four to six DR-DQ haplotypes were handled as single units for association and clustering because linkage in the cohort was strong. The T cell repertoires of 666 subjects were profiled by immunosequencing and related to cytomegalovirus serostatus. Every repertoire in the discovery cohort had been generated on one and the same sequencing platform. To predict cytomegalovirus infection status, the study brought together high-throughput TCR immunosequencing, statistical association of individual TCRs with disease status, and machine learning. The later analysis used no new phenotypic data to find candidate immune exposures, relying instead on TCR beta sequences and their occurrence across donors.

The library was produced with the immunoSEQ multiplex PCR assay. The multiplex PCR relied on a mix of 60 forward primers for TCR Vbeta segments and 13 reverse primers for TCR Jbeta segments. The CDR3 region of rearranged TCR beta genes was amplified from genomic DNA with a multiplex PCR assay. Amplified TCR beta libraries were sequenced as 87-base-pair reads on the Illumina HiSeq System. On the authors' methods: A later analysis counted tens of millions of unique TCR beta chains across the 670 or so repertoires, and about 10 million of these chains were shared by at least two donors. A nearest-neighbor algorithm error-corrected the raw reads and collapsed the reads into unique sequences, merging closely related sequences to remove PCR and sequencing errors. CDR3 sequences were aligned to IMGT reference sequences to assign V, D and J gene segments. For a sequence to be retained, a match of at least six nucleotides to both a V gene segment and a J gene segment was required. Rearrangements were called productive when the CDR3 lacked stop codons and stayed in frame with V and J; all others were non-productive. CDR3 was defined by IMGT convention, running from the second conserved V-encoded cysteine to the conserved J-encoded phenylalanine. Sequences without an unambiguous match to a single V gene segment were excluded from the earlier analysis of over 500 of the donors. An earlier analysis of 450 to 650 of the donors called V segments functional above 56.7% productive rearrangements and segregating when the between-donor standard deviation exceeded 5%. A statistical classification framework was built to diagnose cytomegalovirus status from the catalog of TCR beta chain sequences. In a later analysis, V and J genes were assigned by comparing TCR nucleotide sequences against IMGT/GENE-DB human TR gene sequences. The TCRdist pipeline was used in a later analysis to assign CDR3 sequences and most-parsimonious VDJ recombination scenarios. In a later analysis, every TCR beta chain was defined by the combination of its CDR3 amino acid sequence and its V-gene family, and reads without a unique V-gene family were dropped. In a later analysis, 500 to 700 highly shared, low-generation-probability nucleotide sequences were removed to address suspected cross-contamination and a sequencing artifact. In a later analysis, a clonal expansion index for each public chain was calculated from normalized within-repertoire ranks of inferred template counts. In a later analysis, generation probabilities were computed using a VDJ recombination model fitted to out-of-frame rearrangements, and the results were checked against IGoR. In a later analysis, hypergeometric tests were used to score TCR-TCR, TCR-HLA and TCR-CMV co-occurrence, with a repertoire-size bias correction applied to TCR pairs. To estimate false discovery rates, a later analysis permuted the HLA or CMV assignments 20 times. In a later analysis, co-occurring TCRs were grouped using DBSCAN, with TCRdist sequence similarity added in when clustering inside HLA-allele-positive subsets. Repertoires with fewer than 30,000 or more than 120,000 public chains, plus five repertoires with anomalous nucleotide sharing, were excluded from co-occurrence clustering. As stored in TCRdb, this immuneACCESS dataset retains in-frame rearrangements with V and J assigned. A fraction of the clones does not appear; measured against another copy, unresolved V genes explain less than half of the discrepancy, and the remainder lacks a known reason. V, J and clone size reflect that table, while D and trimming were determined from the DNA. This sample lists over 65,000 clones; 60% to 80% were detected once. 7.2% of the sample is taken by the ten largest.

A word on this clone: Its antigen target is currently unknown. It has no much larger one-base neighbor in the sample; base qualities were not kept.

The cohort was made up of 500 to 850 healthy bone marrow donors. At the time of sampling, all cohort members were nominally healthy, though unrecorded immune exposures were likely present. The donor tested CMV seronegative and was one of the 352 seronegative cohort members. A peripheral blood sample was collected from each donor, and TCR beta sequencing was performed on peripheral blood mononuclear cells. Genomic DNA extraction from the blood cell samples was performed with the Qiagen DNeasy Blood Extraction Kit. Overall study outcomes, separate from this receptor: Assigning TCR associations to individual alleles was difficult when HLA alleles, especially DR and DQ, strongly co-occurred. A later analysis associated 16,951 TCR beta sequences with specific HLA alleles at a false discovery rate of 0.05. Most TCR sequences were seen in very few donors, while some public TCRs were found in many individuals. Presence/absence analyses assumed roughly uniform sequencing depth across donors, an assumption that may not hold. In a later analysis, most CMV-associated TCR beta chains were found to appear HLA-restricted, with HLA associations seemingly driven largely by CMV exposure. CMV serostatus was the only immune exposure information available for the cohort. In vitro tests confirmed that three of the cytomegalovirus-associated TCR beta chains recognize cytomegalovirus antigens. According to a later analysis, parvovirus B19, influenza, CMV and Epstein-Barr virus appeared linked to several top co-occurrence clusters. Because HLA typing was unavailable for some donors at each locus, only the typed subset was used in association tests. The study listed 170 or so TCR beta chains as associated with cytomegalovirus. Linkage disequilibrium might explain the correlated functional status among segregating V segments, but an unknown experimental factor could not be ruled out. An earlier analysis of some 590 of the donors showed that most TCR beta V segments appeared in productive rearrangements either about 90% or about 30% of the time, which broadly matched IMGT annotations. The classifier was reported to diagnose cytomegalovirus status with high specificity and sensitivity in both the original and validation cohorts. Compared with equally common non-associated chains, HLA-associated TCR beta chains in a later analysis were more clonally expanded and had lower generation probabilities. An association between a missense DCLRE1C variant and V-gene and J-gene trimming of TCR beta chains was found in a later genetic analysis and replicated in an independent cohort. According to a later analysis, TCR association rates differed among HLA loci, with DRB1 alleles showing the most associated TCRs and HLA-C alleles showing the fewest. Only TCR beta chains were sequenced in this cohort, and the absence of alpha or paired-chain data limited detectable features. A further reported finding was that TCR beta sequences accurately predicted the HLA-A and HLA-B alleles for most subjects in the first cohort. Because counts were too low, roughly 16 rarely observed V segments, including chromosome 9 orphons, were left out of the earlier analysis of about 620 of the donors. The authors suggested that the approach could potentially be extended to other disease states and immunological phenotypes. A later genetic analysis reported fewer N-insertions in productive TCRs among donors in an Asian-associated ancestry cluster than the approximately 670-donor mean. The sequencing pipeline was judged likely to have produced a cluster of highly shared sequence variants as a technical artifact. Some IMGT-functional V segments, including TRBV6-2 and TRBV6-3, could not be told apart with the 87-base-pair reads, so those segments were excluded.

Looking up the germline V gene (reference sequence) yields CDR1 GTSNPN and CDR2 SVGIG. The CDR3 numbers 15 residues from cysteine through phenylalanine. This entry keeps only the CDR3 DNA: 45 bases, framed from base 1. V lost 2 bases and J lost 0 bases, and the count of bases not matched to a germline gene is 3. What was sequenced was PBMCs. The chain links TRBV30 with TRBJ2-3, with 9 middle bases fitting TRBD1. This TCR was sampled from a woman between 35 and 50 years old in good health and CMV-seronegative. This receptor carries the CDR3 CAWSSGTGSTDTQYF. The sequenced DNA: TGTGCCTGGAGTTCCGGGACAGGGAGCACAGATACGCAGTATTTT.